This TCR beta chain derives from a study of OX40 agonist ivuxolimab in advanced cancers. Looking at the study overall: Patients were dosed with the agonistic anti-OX40 (CD134) antibody ivuxolimab. Patients were treated with intravenous ivuxolimab, dosed at 0.01 to 10 mg/kg and infused every 2 weeks.

Trimming removed 3 bases at V and 5 bases at J, with 17 bases between. This CDR3 is built from 15 residues. Germline CDR1 SGHNT, CDR2 YYREEE (reference sequence). Only in-frame clones appear in the TCRdb table, and some are missing; sequencing was by immunoSEQ multiplex PCR. The sample holds more than 25,000 clones, around 80% seen once. The chain has TRBV5-4 and TRBJ2-5, with D possibly being TRBD2 (6 bases). The starting material was CD4+ or CD8+ T cells sorted from blood, obtained in a trial of the OX40 agonist ivuxolimab. The receptor was isolated from an adult with an advanced solid tumor such as melanoma, head and neck, liver or kidney cancer. The CDR3 sequence: CASSSGGVTSETQYF. The CDR3 region has the DNA TGTGCCAGCAGCTCCGGCGGGGTGACATCCGAGACCCAGTACTTC.